A selection of T cell receptor beta chains follows, all from one sample in a study of OX40 agonist ivuxolimab in advanced cancers. This table comes from immunoSEQ multiplex PCR, and its TCRdb copy is limited to in-frame clones, with some not included. The sample includes 70,000 to 90,000 clones, over 70% of them seen just once. This specimen consisted of CD4+ or CD8+ T cells sorted from blood, obtained in a trial of the OX40 agonist ivuxolimab. The receptors were gathered from an adult with an advanced solid tumor such as melanoma, head and neck, liver or kidney cancer. Each CDR3 is given with its conserved first and last residue. A D gene is named only where the DNA matches it firmly. Clone sizes are given selectively: once, few, many, or a class where the clone is expanded.

D gene: .; clone size: .; CDR3 length: 14; V gene: TRBV6-5; J gene: TRBJ1-1; CDR3 protein: CASRRVRGDPEAFF; CDR3 DNA: TGTGCCAGCAGACGCGTTCGGGGGGATCCTGAAGCTTTCTTT
D gene: .; clone size: .; CDR3 length: 15; V gene: TRBV7-6; J gene: TRBJ1-4; CDR3 protein: CASSPAGATNEKLFF; CDR3 DNA: TGTGCCAGCAGCCCTGCCGGCGCAACTAATGAAAAACTGTTTTTT
D gene: .; clone size: .; CDR3 length: 14; V gene: TRBV11-2; J gene: TRBJ2-7; CDR3 protein: CASSDVGITYEQYF; CDR3 DNA: TGTGCCAGCAGCGACGTTGGGATAACCTACGAGCAGTACTTC
D gene: TRBD1; clone size: .; CDR3 length: 17; V gene: TRBV4-3; J gene: TRBJ2-1; CDR3 protein: CASSQALDRGPYNEQFF; CDR3 DNA: TGCGCCAGCAGCCAAGCTCTGGACAGGGGGCCCTACAATGAGCAGTTCTTC
D gene: .; clone size: .; CDR3 length: 13; V gene: TRBV7-3; J gene: TRBJ2-7; CDR3 protein: CASSAGFYGEQYF; CDR3 DNA: TGTGCCAGCAGCGCCGGGTTTTACGGTGAGCAGTACTTC
D gene: .; clone size: .; CDR3 length: 16; V gene: TRBV2; J gene: TRBJ1-3; CDR3 protein: CASSEVEQPSGNTIYF; CDR3 DNA: TGTGCCAGCAGTGAAGTCGAGCAACCCTCTGGAAACACCATATATTTT
D gene: .; clone size: .; CDR3 length: 15; V gene: TRBV21-1; J gene: TRBJ1-4; CDR3 protein: CASSMRRGLGEKLFF; CDR3 DNA: TGTGCCAGCAGTATGAGGCGGGGCTTGGGTGAAAAACTGTTTTTT
D gene: .; clone size: .; CDR3 length: 14; V gene: TRBV2; J gene: TRBJ1-5; CDR3 protein: CASSEGQPNQPQHF; CDR3 DNA: TGTGCCAGCAGTGAAGGACAGCCTAATCAGCCCCAGCATTTT
D gene: TRBD1; clone size: .; CDR3 length: 17; V gene: TRBV7-9; J gene: TRBJ1-2; CDR3 protein: CASSLTGTGGAWYGYTF; CDR3 DNA: TGTGCCAGCAGCTTGACCGGGACAGGGGGCGCTTGGTATGGCTACACCTTC
D gene: .; clone size: .; CDR3 length: 12; V gene: TRBV10-2; J gene: TRBJ2-2; CDR3 protein: CASSGASGELFF; CDR3 DNA: TGCGCCAGCAGTGGGGCGTCCGGGGAGCTGTTTTTT
D gene: .; clone size: .; CDR3 length: 14; V gene: TRBV5-6; J gene: TRBJ2-1; CDR3 protein: CASSQYLNHNEQFF; CDR3 DNA: TGTGCCAGCAGCCAATACTTAAATCACAATGAGCAGTTCTTC
D gene: TRBD1; clone size: .; CDR3 length: 13; V gene: TRBV18; J gene: TRBJ1-1; CDR3 protein: CASSRDRYTEAFF; CDR3 DNA: TGTGCCAGCTCACGGGACAGATACACTGAAGCTTTCTTT
D gene: .; clone size: .; CDR3 length: 11; V gene: TRBV7-2; J gene: TRBJ1-1; CDR3 protein: CASSLRSEAFF; CDR3 DNA: TGTGCCAGCAGCCTACGTTCTGAAGCTTTCTTT
D gene: .; clone size: few; CDR3 length: 14; V gene: TRBV11-2; J gene: TRBJ2-7; CDR3 protein: CASSSLPHSYEQYF; CDR3 DNA: TGTGCCAGCAGCTCCCTCCCCCACTCCTACGAGCAGTACTTC
D gene: .; clone size: .; CDR3 length: 12; V gene: TRBV30; J gene: TRBJ2-1; CDR3 protein: CACSLSYNEQFF; CDR3 DNA: TGTGCCTGTAGTCTGTCCTACAATGAGCAGTTCTTC
D gene: .; clone size: once; CDR3 length: 17; V gene: TRBV11-2; J gene: TRBJ2-3; CDR3 protein: CASSLGSAQGYTDTQYF; CDR3 DNA: TGTGCCAGCAGCTTAGGCTCGGCGCAGGGATACACAGATACGCAGTATTTT
D gene: .; clone size: .; CDR3 length: 15; V gene: TRBV4-2; J gene: TRBJ1-6; CDR3 protein: CASSQRGDYNSPLHF; CDR3 DNA: TGTGCCAGCAGCCAAAGAGGGGACTATAATTCACCCCTCCACTTT
D gene: .; clone size: .; CDR3 length: 14; V gene: TRBV5-1; J gene: TRBJ2-3; CDR3 protein: CASSRDFGSDTQYF; CDR3 DNA: TGCGCCAGCAGTCGGGACTTCGGTTCAGATACGCAGTATTTT
D gene: .; clone size: .; CDR3 length: 11; V gene: TRBV6-1; J gene: TRBJ2-1; CDR3 protein: CASNLHNEQFF; CDR3 DNA: TGTGCCAGCAATCTTCACAATGAGCAGTTCTTC
D gene: .; clone size: .; CDR3 length: 15; V gene: TRBV6-4; J gene: TRBJ2-3; CDR3 protein: CASSAGTGPTDTQYF; CDR3 DNA: TGTGCCAGCAGTGCCGGGACGGGCCCCACAGATACGCAGTATTTT
D gene: TRBD2; clone size: .; CDR3 length: 16; V gene: TRBV4-2; J gene: TRBJ2-3; CDR3 protein: CASSQGLAGGPDTQYF; CDR3 DNA: TGTGCCAGCAGCCAAGGACTAGCGGGGGGGCCAGATACGCAGTATTTT
D gene: .; clone size: .; CDR3 length: 15; V gene: TRBV5-1; J gene: TRBJ1-1; CDR3 protein: CASSLQGRMNTEAFF; CDR3 DNA: TGCGCCAGCAGCTTGCAGGGGCGGATGAACACTGAAGCTTTCTTT
D gene: .; clone size: .; CDR3 length: 13; V gene: TRBV30; J gene: TRBJ1-1; CDR3 protein: CAWSRGQNTEAFF; CDR3 DNA: TGTGCCTGGAGTAGGGGACAGAACACTGAAGCTTTCTTT
D gene: .; clone size: .; CDR3 length: 13; V gene: TRBV14; J gene: TRBJ2-5; CDR3 protein: CASSQVLTQTQYF; CDR3 DNA: TGTGCCAGCAGCCAAGTTCTAACGCAGACCCAGTACTTC
D gene: .; clone size: .; CDR3 length: 16; V gene: TRBV4-2; J gene: TRBJ2-3; CDR3 protein: CASSQDIQIMTDTQYF; CDR3 DNA: TGTGCCAGCAGCCAGGACATTCAGATTATGACAGATACGCAGTATTTT
D gene: TRBD2; clone size: few; CDR3 length: 16; V gene: TRBV5-3; J gene: TRBJ2-7; CDR3 protein: CARSQGSGGYYYEQYF; CDR3 DNA: TGTGCCAGAAGCCAAGGCTCCGGGGGGTACTACTACGAGCAGTACTTC
D gene: TRBD1; clone size: .; CDR3 length: 16; V gene: TRBV11-1; J gene: TRBJ1-1; CDR3 protein: CASSLTDRVGDTEAFF; CDR3 DNA: TGTGCCAGCAGCTTAACCGACAGGGTTGGTGACACTGAAGCTTTCTTT
D gene: .; clone size: .; CDR3 length: 14; V gene: TRBV5-1; J gene: TRBJ2-2; CDR3 protein: CASSSIMNTGELFF; CDR3 DNA: TGCGCCAGCAGCTCGATCATGAACACCGGGGAGCTGTTTTTT
D gene: TRBD1; clone size: many; CDR3 length: 15; V gene: TRBV5-6; J gene: TRBJ1-4; CDR3 protein: CASSFGPQGYEKLFF; CDR3 DNA: TGTGCCAGCAGCTTTGGTCCACAGGGGTATGAAAAACTGTTTTTT
D gene: .; clone size: .; CDR3 length: 13; V gene: TRBV10-2; J gene: TRBJ2-7; CDR3 protein: CASSDSRAGEQYF; CDR3 DNA: TGCGCCAGCAGTGATAGCAGGGCCGGCGAGCAGTACTTC
D gene: .; clone size: once; CDR3 length: 14; V gene: TRBV11-3; J gene: TRBJ2-1; CDR3 protein: CASSLFSTGHEQFF; CDR3 DNA: TGTGCCAGCAGCTTATTCTCCACTGGGCATGAGCAGTTCTTC
D gene: .; clone size: .; CDR3 length: 13; V gene: TRBV5-6; J gene: TRBJ2-7; CDR3 protein: CASSLGRFYEQYF; CDR3 DNA: TGTGCCAGCAGCTTGGGCAGGTTCTACGAGCAGTACTTC
D gene: .; clone size: .; CDR3 length: 15; V gene: TRBV4-1; J gene: TRBJ2-3; CDR3 protein: CASSQAHGGGDTQYF; CDR3 DNA: TGCGCCAGCAGCCAAGCTCACGGGGGCGGGGATACGCAGTATTTT
D gene: .; clone size: once; CDR3 length: 15; V gene: TRBV5-1; J gene: TRBJ2-1; CDR3 protein: CASSFTGRTYNEQFF; CDR3 DNA: TGCGCCAGCAGCTTCACAGGGCGGACTTACAATGAGCAGTTCTTC
D gene: .; clone size: once; CDR3 length: 15; V gene: TRBV10-3; J gene: TRBJ2-7; CDR3 protein: CAISPRDGLSYEQYF; CDR3 DNA: TGTGCCATCAGTCCCCGGGACGGACTCTCCTACGAGCAGTACTTC
D gene: .; clone size: .; CDR3 length: 15; V gene: TRBV11-3; J gene: TRBJ2-5; CDR3 protein: CASSLGSIQQETQYF; CDR3 DNA: TGTGCCAGCAGCTTAGGGTCTATACAGCAAGAGACCCAGTACTTC
D gene: TRBD1; clone size: .; CDR3 length: 17; V gene: TRBV7-7; J gene: TRBJ2-5; CDR3 protein: CASSLSTGTGPGETQYF; CDR3 DNA: TGTGCCAGCAGCCTCTCAACCGGGACAGGTCCCGGAGAGACCCAGTACTTC
D gene: .; clone size: .; CDR3 length: 14; V gene: TRBV5-1; J gene: TRBJ1-2; CDR3 protein: CASSSEGLGYGYTF; CDR3 DNA: TGCGCCAGCAGCTCGGAGGGCTTGGGATATGGCTACACCTTC
D gene: TRBD1; clone size: .; CDR3 length: 17; V gene: TRBV10-3; J gene: TRBJ2-1; CDR3 protein: CAISESTQGISYNEQFF; CDR3 DNA: TGTGCCATCAGTGAGTCAACACAGGGGATATCCTACAATGAGCAGTTCTTC
D gene: .; clone size: .; CDR3 length: 14; V gene: TRBV19; J gene: TRBJ1-4; CDR3 protein: CASSRGWVGEKLFF; CDR3 DNA: TGTGCCAGTAGTAGAGGATGGGTCGGAGAAAAACTGTTTTTT
D gene: .; clone size: .; CDR3 length: 14; V gene: TRBV5-4; J gene: TRBJ2-3; CDR3 protein: CASSSPTAGDTQYF; CDR3 DNA: TGTGCCAGCAGCTCCCCCACAGCGGGAGATACGCAGTATTTT